This T cell receptor beta chain originates from a study of blood T cell repertoires in COVID-19. Germline CDR1 and CDR2: MNHNY and SVGAGI (reference sequence). V lost 6 bases to trimming and J lost 1 base, with 16 bases between them. The CDR3 consists of 15 residues. The authors' processing: Counts of nucleated cells, estimated from reference gene primer amplification, were obtained. TCRdb's copy holds only in-frame clones and misses some; the assay was immunoSEQ multiplex PCR. V and J calls and clone size come straight from that table; D and trimming were deduced from the DNA. The sample carries fewer than 110,000 clones, 85% to 95% recorded once.

The clonotype was recovered from a man aged 50-59 years with active COVID-19. Sequenced input: peripheral blood. This chain uses TRBV6-6 with TRBJ2-7, with D possibly being TRBD1 (5 bases). This CDR3 reads CASRRLTAKSYEQYF. The CDR3 bases are TGTGCCAGCAGGCGCCTGACAGCTAAATCCTACGAGCAGTACTTC.